A single TCR beta chain is shown here with its context. The junction had 8 bases not matched to a gene; V was cut back by 10 bases and J by 3 bases. The CDR3 has 15 residues. Germline values: CDR1 SGHTA, CDR2 FQGNSA. This sample was included in a study of blood T cell repertoires in COVID-19. On the study more broadly: Whether acute or convalescent, the COVID-19 samples came from the United States, Italy and Spain. T cells, B-cell-depleted T cells, or PBMCs provided the cDNA or gDNA that served as material.

In the authors' methods: By means of reference gene primer amplification, nucleated cell counts were estimated. Sequenced by immunoSEQ multiplex PCR; TCRdb stores in-frame clones only, minus some. For V, J and clone size, that table is used; D and trimming come from the DNA. Of about 160,000 clones in the sample, roughly four fifths were seen once. This clonotype was sampled from a man in his 60s with active or convalescent COVID-19. The sample comprised peripheral blood. V gene TRBV7-2 combines with J gene TRBJ2-2, with TRBD1 matching 10 bases. The CDR3 bases are TGTGCCACCAGACAGGGGGCAGTAGACACCGGGGAGCTGTTTTTT. It specifies CATRQGAVDTGELFF.